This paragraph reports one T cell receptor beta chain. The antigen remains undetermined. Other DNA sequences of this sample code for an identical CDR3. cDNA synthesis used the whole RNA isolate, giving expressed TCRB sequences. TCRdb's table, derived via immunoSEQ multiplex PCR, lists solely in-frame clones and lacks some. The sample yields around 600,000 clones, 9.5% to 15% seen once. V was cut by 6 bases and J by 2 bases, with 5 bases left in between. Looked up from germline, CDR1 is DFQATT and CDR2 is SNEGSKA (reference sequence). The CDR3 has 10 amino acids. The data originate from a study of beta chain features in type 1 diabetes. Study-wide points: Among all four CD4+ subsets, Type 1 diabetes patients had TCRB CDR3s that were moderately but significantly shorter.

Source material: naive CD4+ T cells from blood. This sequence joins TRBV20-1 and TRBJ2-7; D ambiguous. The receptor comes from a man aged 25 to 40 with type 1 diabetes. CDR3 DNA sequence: TGCAGTGCCCTGGCCTACGAGCAGTACTTC. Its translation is CSALAYEQYF.